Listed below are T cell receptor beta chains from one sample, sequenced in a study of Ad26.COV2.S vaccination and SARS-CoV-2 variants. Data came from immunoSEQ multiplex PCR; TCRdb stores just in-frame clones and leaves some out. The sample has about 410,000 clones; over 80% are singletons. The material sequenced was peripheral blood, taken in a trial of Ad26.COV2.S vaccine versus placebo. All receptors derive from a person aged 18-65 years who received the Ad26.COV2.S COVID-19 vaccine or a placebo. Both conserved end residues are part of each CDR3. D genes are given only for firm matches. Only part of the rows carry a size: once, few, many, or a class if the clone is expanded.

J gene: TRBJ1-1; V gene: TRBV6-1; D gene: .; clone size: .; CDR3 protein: CATLLPRLVLTEAFF; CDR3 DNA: TGTGCCACCCTTCTCCCCAGACTCGTGCTGACTGAAGCTTTCTTT
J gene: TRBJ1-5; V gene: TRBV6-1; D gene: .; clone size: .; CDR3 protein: CASSNTGIGAQHF; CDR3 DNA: TGTGCCAGCAGTAATACAGGGATCGGGGCCCAGCATTTT
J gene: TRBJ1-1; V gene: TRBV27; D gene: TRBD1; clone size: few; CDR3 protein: CASNLPGTGLLLAFF; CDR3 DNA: TGTGCCAGCAATTTACCCGGGACAGGCCTTTTATTAGCTTTCTTT
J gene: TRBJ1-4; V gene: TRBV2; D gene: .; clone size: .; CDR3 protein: CASRPRGLTNEKLFF; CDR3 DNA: TGTGCCAGCCGGCCTCGAGGGCTAACTAATGAAAAACTGTTTTTT
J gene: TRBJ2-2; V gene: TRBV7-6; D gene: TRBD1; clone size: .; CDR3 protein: CASSFFDRGNGELFF; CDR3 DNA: TGTGCCAGCAGCTTCTTTGACAGGGGAAACGGGGAGCTGTTTTTT
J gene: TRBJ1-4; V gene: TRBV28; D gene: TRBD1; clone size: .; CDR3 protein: CASSQGGSTNEKLFF; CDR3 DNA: TGTGCCAGCAGCCAGGGGGGTTCAACTAATGAAAAACTGTTTTTT
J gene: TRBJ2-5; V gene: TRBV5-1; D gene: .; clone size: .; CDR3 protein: CASSLTRPNTEETQYF; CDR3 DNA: TGCGCCAGCAGCTTGACCAGACCAAACACAGAAGAGACCCAGTACTTC
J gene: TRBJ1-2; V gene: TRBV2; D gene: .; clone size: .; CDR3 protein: CASSSAGVVGGYTF; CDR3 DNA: TGTGCCAGCAGTTCCGCAGGGGTAGTGGGTGGCTACACCTTC
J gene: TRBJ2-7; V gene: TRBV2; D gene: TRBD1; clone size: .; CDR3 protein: CASSTGAYEQYF; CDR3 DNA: TGTGCCAGCAGCACAGGGGCCTACGAGCAGTACTTC
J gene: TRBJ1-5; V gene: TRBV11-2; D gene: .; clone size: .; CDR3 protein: CASSLAGFNQPQHF; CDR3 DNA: TGTGCCAGCAGCTTAGCGGGGTTCAATCAGCCCCAGCATTTT
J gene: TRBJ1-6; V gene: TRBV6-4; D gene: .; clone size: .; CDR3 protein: CASSQQPGGSPLHF; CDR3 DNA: TGTGCCAGCAGTCAACAGCCTGGCGGTTCACCCCTCCACTTT
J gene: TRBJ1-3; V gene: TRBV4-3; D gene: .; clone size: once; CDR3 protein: CASSPNFPQAGVGNTIYF; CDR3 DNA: TGCGCCAGCAGCCCTAACTTTCCCCAAGCCGGGGTTGGAAACACCATATATTTT
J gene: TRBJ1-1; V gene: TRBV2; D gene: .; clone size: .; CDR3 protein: CASSEQGLLNTEAFF; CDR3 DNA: TGTGCCAGCAGTGAACAGGGGCTACTGAACACTGAAGCTTTCTTT
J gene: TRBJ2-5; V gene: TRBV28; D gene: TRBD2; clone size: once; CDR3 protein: CARTPRGGQETQYF; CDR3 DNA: TGTGCCCGGACGCCGCGGGGGGGACAAGAGACCCAGTACTTC
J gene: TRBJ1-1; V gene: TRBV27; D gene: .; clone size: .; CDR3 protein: CASSIDKNTEAFF; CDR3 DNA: TGTGCCAGCAGTATCGACAAGAACACTGAAGCTTTCTTT
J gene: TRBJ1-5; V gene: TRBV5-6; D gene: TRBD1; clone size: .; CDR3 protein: CASSSTSDRGPGQPQHF; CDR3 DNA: TGTGCCAGCAGCTCCACGTCGGACAGGGGCCCAGGTCAGCCCCAGCATTTT
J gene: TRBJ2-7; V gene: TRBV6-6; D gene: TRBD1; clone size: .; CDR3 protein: CASSPGTGPEQYF; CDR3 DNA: TGTGCCAGCAGTCCAGGGACAGGGCCCGAGCAGTACTTC
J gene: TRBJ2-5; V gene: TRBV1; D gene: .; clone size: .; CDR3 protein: CTSSQDWGRAQYF; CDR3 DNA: TGCACCAGCAGCCAAGACTGGGGCCGGGCCCAGTACTTC
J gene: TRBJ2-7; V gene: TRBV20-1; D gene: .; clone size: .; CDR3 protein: CSARDYEQYF; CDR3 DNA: TGCAGTGCGCGGGATTACGAGCAGTACTTC
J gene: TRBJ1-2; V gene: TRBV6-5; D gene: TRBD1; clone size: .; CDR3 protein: CASSPDRGYGYTF; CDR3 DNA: TGTGCCAGCAGCCCAGACAGGGGCTATGGCTACACCTTC
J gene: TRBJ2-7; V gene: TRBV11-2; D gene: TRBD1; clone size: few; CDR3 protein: CASSAAGTGVEQYF; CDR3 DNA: TGTGCCAGCAGCGCGGCCGGGACAGGGGTCGAGCAGTACTTC
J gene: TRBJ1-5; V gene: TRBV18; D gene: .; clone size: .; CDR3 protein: CASSRTDSNQPQHF; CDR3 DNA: TGTGCCAGCTCACGGACAGATAGCAATCAGCCCCAGCATTTT
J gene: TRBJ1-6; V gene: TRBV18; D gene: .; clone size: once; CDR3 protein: CASSPAGQINSPLHF; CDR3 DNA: TGTGCCAGCTCACCGGCGGGACAAATTAATTCACCCCTCCACTTT